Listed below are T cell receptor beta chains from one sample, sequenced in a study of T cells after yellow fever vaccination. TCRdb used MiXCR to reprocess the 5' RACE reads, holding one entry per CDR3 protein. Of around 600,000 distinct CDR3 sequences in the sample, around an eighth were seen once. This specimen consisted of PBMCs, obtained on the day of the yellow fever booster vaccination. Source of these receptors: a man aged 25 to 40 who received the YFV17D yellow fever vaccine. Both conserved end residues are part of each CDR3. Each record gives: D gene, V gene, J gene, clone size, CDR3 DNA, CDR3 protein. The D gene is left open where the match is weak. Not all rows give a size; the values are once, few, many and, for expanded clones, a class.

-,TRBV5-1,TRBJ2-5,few,TGCGCCAGCAGCGCCCCCTCAGGTCCCCAAGAGACCCAGTACTTC,CASSAPSGPQETQYF
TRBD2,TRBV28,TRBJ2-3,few,TGTGCCAGCAGTTTCGTAGGACTAGCCGTAGGAGGTACGCAGTATTTT,CASSFVGLAVGGTQYF
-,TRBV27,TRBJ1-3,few,TGTGCCAGCAGTTTGACAAGGGCCTCTGGAAACACCATATATTTT,CASSLTRASGNTIYF
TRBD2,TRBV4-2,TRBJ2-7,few,TGTGCCAGCAGCCAAGATAGGGCTAGCGGATACGAGCAGTACTTC,CASSQDRASGYEQYF
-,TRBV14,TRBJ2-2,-,TGTGCCAGCAGCCAATCCAATGGCGGGGAGATGTTTTTT,CASSQSNGGEMFF
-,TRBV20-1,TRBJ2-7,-,TGCAGTGCTAGAGATCTTTGGAGCCCCGAGCAGTACTTC,CSARDLWSPEQYF
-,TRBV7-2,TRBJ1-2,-,TGTGCCAGCAGCCAGGACGGCTATGGCTACACCTTC,CASSQDGYGYTF
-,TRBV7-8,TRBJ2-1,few,TGTGCCAGCAGCCCCCCTCCCTCGCGGGACAATGAGCAGTTCTTC,CASSPPPSRDNEQFF
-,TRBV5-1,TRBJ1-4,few,TGCGCCAGCAGCCGCACTTCACAGTCAACTAATGAAAAACTGTTTTTT,CASSRTSQSTNEKLFF
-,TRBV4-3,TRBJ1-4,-,TGCGCCAGCAGCCAAGTTGGAGGGTTTAATGAAAAACTGTTTTTT,CASSQVGGFNEKLFF
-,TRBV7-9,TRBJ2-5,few,TGTGCCAGCAGCGAGGACTCAGGCGAGACCCAGTACTTC,CASSEDSGETQYF
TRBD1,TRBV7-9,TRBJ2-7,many,TGTGCCAGCAGCGGACAGGCCTCCTACGAGCAGTACTTC,CASSGQASYEQYF
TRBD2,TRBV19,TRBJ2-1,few,TGTGCCAGTATGCGGGAGGACTACAATGAGCAGTTCTTC,CASMREDYNEQFF
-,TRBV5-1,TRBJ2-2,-,TGCGCCAGCAGCTTGCCCTTAGGGGGCACCGGGGAGCTGTTTTTT,CASSLPLGGTGELFF
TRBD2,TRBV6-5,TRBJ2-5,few,TGTGCCAGCAGTTATTGGACTAGCGGGCAAGAGACCCAGTACTTC,CASSYWTSGQETQYF
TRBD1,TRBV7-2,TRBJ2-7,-,TGTGCCAGCAGCTTAGTAGGGACAGGGTCCTACGAGCAGTACTTC,CASSLVGTGSYEQYF
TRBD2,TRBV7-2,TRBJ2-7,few,TGTGCCAGCAGCTCGACCGGGACTAGCGGGACGATTCAATACTTC,CASSSTGTSGTIQYF
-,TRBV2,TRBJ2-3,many,TGTGCCAGCATAAGGTCGGAGGGGTTGGATACGCAGTATTTT,CASIRSEGLDTQYF
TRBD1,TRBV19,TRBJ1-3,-,TGTGCCAGTAGTATCGGGGACAGGGGGCGAATTTCGGACACCATATATTTT,CASSIGDRGRISDTIYF
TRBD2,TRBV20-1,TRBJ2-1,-,TGCAGTGCTACCAGCGGGACTAGCGGCAATGAGCAGTTCTTC,CSATSGTSGNEQFF
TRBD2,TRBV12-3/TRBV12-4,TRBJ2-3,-,TGTGCCAGCAGTCCCGGGACTATTACGTATTTT,CASSPGTITYF
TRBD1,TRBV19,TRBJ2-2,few,TGTGCCAGTAGACCTCCCGGGGACAGGAACACCGGGGAGCTGTTTTTT,CASRPPGDRNTGELFF
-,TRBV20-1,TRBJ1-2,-,TGCAGTGCTAGAGATTGGGTACAGGGCGAGGGAAATGGCTACACCTTC,CSARDWVQGEGNGYTF
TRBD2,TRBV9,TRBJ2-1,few,TGTGCCAGCAGCGTAGCTAGCGGGAGCTGGAGCAATGAGCAGTTCTTC,CASSVASGSWSNEQFF
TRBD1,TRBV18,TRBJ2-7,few,TGTGCCAGCTCACCTCGGCAGGGGGCGTTGGAGCAGTACTTC,CASSPRQGALEQYF
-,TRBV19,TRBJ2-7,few,TGTGCCAGTAGTTTCCGGGACACTTTCTACGAGCAGTACTTC,CASSFRDTFYEQYF